Listed below are T cell receptor beta chains from one sample, sequenced in a study of T-cell reconstitution after alpha-beta-depleted transplantation in children. A single record per CDR3 protein comes from TCRdb applying MiXCR to the PCR reads. The sample holds approximately 47,000 distinct CDR3 sequences, around 53% seen once. The material was peripheral blood, obtained before TCRalphabeta/CD19-depleted stem cell transplant. These receptor sequences come from a boy under two years old with SCID, due to receive a stem cell transplant. Both conserved end residues are part of each CDR3. A D gene is named only where the DNA matches it firmly. Not every row has a clone size; where given, it reads once, few, many or a size class.

j_call d_call v_call clone_size cdr3_nt cdr3_aa
TRBJ1-5 . TRBV10-3 . TGTGCCATCAGTGACAGGCAGGGCAATCAGCCCCAGCATTTT CAISDRQGNQPQHF
TRBJ2-3 TRBD1 TRBV19 . TGTGCCAGTAGTCGGACAGGGGACACAGATACGCAGTATTTT CASSRTGDTDTQYF
TRBJ1-1 . TRBV5-1 few TGCGCCAGCAGCCAAGGGACACCGAACACTGAAGCTTTCTTT CASSQGTPNTEAFF
TRBJ2-3 TRBD2 TRBV6-4 . TGTGCCAGCAGTGACACTAGCGGGGGCACAGATACGCAGTATTTT CASSDTSGGTDTQYF
TRBJ2-7 TRBD2 TRBV11-2 many TGTGCCAGCAGCCTAGCGGGGCCCTCCTACGAGCAGTACTTC CASSLAGPSYEQYF
TRBJ2-5 TRBD2 TRBV7-8 . TGTGCCAGCAGCTTAGCAGAGCGGGGGGGAACCCAGTACTTC CASSLAERGGTQYF
TRBJ2-5 TRBD1 TRBV24-1 . TGTGCCACTCAGGGGGCGGGAGAGACCCAGTACTTC CATQGAGETQYF
TRBJ2-1 . TRBV10-1 . TGCGCCAGCGGCGATGAGCAGTTCTTC CASGDEQFF
TRBJ1-6 . TRBV7-2 . TGTGCCAGCAGCTTAGGCCGGGCTGGGGGTAATTCACCCCTCCACTTT CASSLGRAGGNSPLHF
TRBJ2-3 . TRBV9 few TGTGCCAGCAGCGTAGAAATGGGGCCCTACACAGATACGCAGTATTTT CASSVEMGPYTDTQYF
TRBJ1-1 . TRBV20-1 few TGCAGTGCTAGTCAGGGCGTTACTGAAGCTTTCTTT CSASQGVTEAFF
TRBJ2-5 TRBD2 TRBV12-3/TRBV12-4 . TGTGCCAGCAGGCAAACTAGCGGGGGGCCTCAAGAGACCCAGTACTTC CASRQTSGGPQETQYF
TRBJ2-6 . TRBV28 . TGTGCCAGCAGGGGACGGGAGCCTATTTCTGGGGCCAACGTCCTGACTTTC CASRGREPISGANVLTF
TRBJ1-2 . TRBV12-3/TRBV12-4 . TGTGCCAGCAGTCCTCACAGGGACGGCTACACCTTC CASSPHRDGYTF
TRBJ2-7 . TRBV4-1 few TGCGCCAGCAGCCACCCATCCACGGGGGAGCAGTACTTC CASSHPSTGEQYF
TRBJ2-3 TRBD2 TRBV20-1 few TGCAGTGCTAGAGTGGGGCGGGGGGCAGATACGCAGTATTTT CSARVGRGADTQYF
TRBJ2-2 . TRBV15 few TGTGCCACCCTCGGGACCGGGGAGCTGTTTTTT CATLGTGELFF
TRBJ2-7 . TRBV5-1 . TGCGCCAGCAGTCAGGGGATCACCTACGAGCAGTACTTC CASSQGITYEQYF
TRBJ2-2 TRBD1 TRBV20-1 few TGCAGTGCTAGAGTCTGGACAGGGGCCGGGGAGCTGTTTTTT CSARVWTGAGELFF
TRBJ2-7 TRBD2 TRBV4-1 . TGCGCCAGCAGCCAAGATCGGGGGGGGGTTGGAGGTACTAACGAGCAGTACTTC CASSQDRGGVGGTNEQYF
TRBJ1-6 . TRBV7-2 . TGTGCCAGCAGCTTACAGGGACGGATTTATAATTCACCCCTCCACTTT CASSLQGRIYNSPLHF
TRBJ2-1 TRBD2 TRBV12-3/TRBV12-4 medium-sized TGTGCCAGCACCAGAAGGGCGGGGGGGCCTCTAAAGTTCTTC CASTRRAGGPLKFF
TRBJ2-7 . TRBV20-1 . TGCAGTGCTAGAGATGGCGTACTGCCCTACGAGCAGTACTTC CSARDGVLPYEQYF
TRBJ2-7 TRBD1 TRBV4-1 few TGCGCCAGCAGCTATTCGACAGGGGTTGGGTACGAGCAGTACTTC CASSYSTGVGYEQYF
TRBJ1-1 TRBD1 TRBV3-1 . TGTGCCAGCAGCCCATTACAGGGGAGGAACACTGAAGCTTTCTTT CASSPLQGRNTEAFF
TRBJ1-4 TRBD1 TRBV20-1 . TGCAGTGCTAGTTTTGCGACGGGACAGCATAATGAAAAACTGTTTTTT CSASFATGQHNEKLFF
TRBJ2-3 TRBD2 TRBV6-5 . TGTGCCAGCAGTTACCCGGGCGGGGGGGCTTTTAAGCAGTATTTT CASSYPGGGAFKQYF
TRBJ2-1 TRBD2 TRBV6-5 . TGTGCCAGCAGTTACTGGCGGGGGGGTACCTACAATGAGCAGTTCTTC CASSYWRGGTYNEQFF
TRBJ2-7 . TRBV11-2 many TGTGCCAGCAGCTTGGCTCAGGGCGAGCAGTACTTC CASSLAQGEQYF
TRBJ2-5 . TRBV28 few TGTGCCAGCAGTAGTCCGAGGACCCAGTACTTC CASSSPRTQYF
TRBJ2-7 . TRBV5-1 . TGCGCCAGCAGCTTCCAGGGGTCCTACGAGCAGTACTTC CASSFQGSYEQYF
TRBJ2-1 . TRBV11-2 . TGTGCCAGCAGCTTTGAGGGAAGCTCCTACAATGAGCAGTTCTTC CASSFEGSSYNEQFF
TRBJ2-7 . TRBV7-3 . TGTGCCAGCAGCTTAACCGGGTACTACGAGCAGTACTTC CASSLTGYYEQYF
TRBJ2-7 TRBD2 TRBV12-3/TRBV12-4 few TGTGCCAGCAGTCCCTGGGAGGGGAGCGACGAGCAGTACTTC CASSPWEGSDEQYF
TRBJ2-7 . TRBV27 once TGTGCCAGCAGTCAACAGGGGAGGCCAGACGAGCAGTACTTC CASSQQGRPDEQYF
TRBJ2-4 TRBD1 TRBV20-1 many TGCAGTGCTTGGGACAGGGGAGCCAAAAACATTCAGTACTTC CSAWDRGAKNIQYF
TRBJ1-5 . TRBV7-3 . TGTGCCCTCTGTTCTTACACCGGACAGTTCGGGGAGGCTCAGCCCCAGCATTTT CALCSYTGQFGEAQPQHF
TRBJ1-2 TRBD1 TRBV6-5 . TGTGCCAGCAGTTCCGGCAGGGGGATCTATGGCTACACCTTC CASSSGRGIYGYTF
TRBJ2-7 . TRBV5-5 . TGTGCCAGCAGCTTGCCCATACGGGGGGAGCAGTACTTC CASSLPIRGEQYF
TRBJ2-7 . TRBV12-3/TRBV12-4 . TGTGCCAGCAGTTTCGACGGCTACGAGCAGTACTTC CASSFDGYEQYF
TRBJ2-1 TRBD2 TRBV20-1 . TGCAGTGCTAGTCACGCGGGGGGGTACAATGAGCAGTTCTTC CSASHAGGYNEQFF
TRBJ1-5 TRBD1 TRBV7-9 few TGTGCCAGCAGCTTGAACGGACAGGGGGGTGGAAATCAGCCCCAGCATTTT CASSLNGQGGGNQPQHF
TRBJ1-5 . TRBV15 few TGTGCCACCGTACCGGTAGGGACCTATCAGCCCCAGCATTTT CATVPVGTYQPQHF
TRBJ2-2 . TRBV27 . TGTGCCAGCAGTTTCCAGGGACCCACCGGGGAGCTGTTTTTT CASSFQGPTGELFF
TRBJ2-3 . TRBV6-4 . TGTGCCAGCAGTGAACTAGTGGGGGGAACAGATACGCAGTATTTT CASSELVGGTDTQYF
TRBJ2-5 TRBD1 TRBV11-2 few TGTGCCAGCAGCTTAGGCGGGACAGGGGTTATGGAGACCCAGTACTTC CASSLGGTGVMETQYF
TRBJ2-5 . TRBV12-3/TRBV12-4 . TGTGCCAGCAGCAACGACAGGGACTTTGGGACCCAGTACTTC CASSNDRDFGTQYF
TRBJ1-2 TRBD1 TRBV4-3 . TGCGCCAGCAGCCAAGATAAATGGACAGGGGTCTATGGCTACACCTTC CASSQDKWTGVYGYTF
TRBJ2-7 . TRBV5-1 once TGCGCCAGCAGCACCCGGGACGGGACCCTTTACGAGCAGTACTTC CASSTRDGTLYEQYF
TRBJ2-1 TRBD1 TRBV6-2/TRBV6-3 many TGTGCCAGCAAGGGGCCGGGACAGGCAGTCTACAATGAGCAGTTCTTC CASKGPGQAVYNEQFF
TRBJ2-1 . TRBV7-2 . TGTGCCAGCAGCTTAGCCCATGTCGCCAGAAACAATGAGCAGCTCTTC CASSLAHVARNNEQLF
TRBJ2-7 TRBD1 TRBV20-1 once TGCAGTGCTAGAGGTGGACAGGCTAGGGGCGAGCAGTACTTC CSARGGQARGEQYF
TRBJ1-2 TRBD1 TRBV5-1 . TGCGCCAGCAGCTTGGAACAGGGGGCCTATGGCTACACCTTC CASSLEQGAYGYTF
TRBJ2-3 TRBD2 TRBV9 . TGTGCCAGCAGCGTAGTTAGCGGGGGGGCCACAGATACGCAGTATTTT CASSVVSGGATDTQYF
TRBJ1-4 . TRBV5-1 . TGCGCCAGCAGCTTGGAAGGCCCTAGGGCCTCAACTAATGAAAAACTGTTTTTT CASSLEGPRASTNEKLFF
TRBJ1-2 TRBD1 TRBV20-1 many TGCAGTGCTAGAGCCCTGACAGGGGGGGCCACCTTC CSARALTGGATF
TRBJ2-2 . TRBV5-1 few TGCGCCAGCAGCTTGGCCGTGCGGGGCCCCACCGGGGAGCTGTTTTTT CASSLAVRGPTGELFF
TRBJ2-5 . TRBV29-1 . TGCAGCGCCGAAGGGGGGGAGGGGCCCCAAGAGACCCAGTACTTC CSAEGGEGPQETQYF
TRBJ2-5 . TRBV2 few TGTGCCAGCAGTGAAGCGCTTGACCAAGAGACCCAGTACTTC CASSEALDQETQYF